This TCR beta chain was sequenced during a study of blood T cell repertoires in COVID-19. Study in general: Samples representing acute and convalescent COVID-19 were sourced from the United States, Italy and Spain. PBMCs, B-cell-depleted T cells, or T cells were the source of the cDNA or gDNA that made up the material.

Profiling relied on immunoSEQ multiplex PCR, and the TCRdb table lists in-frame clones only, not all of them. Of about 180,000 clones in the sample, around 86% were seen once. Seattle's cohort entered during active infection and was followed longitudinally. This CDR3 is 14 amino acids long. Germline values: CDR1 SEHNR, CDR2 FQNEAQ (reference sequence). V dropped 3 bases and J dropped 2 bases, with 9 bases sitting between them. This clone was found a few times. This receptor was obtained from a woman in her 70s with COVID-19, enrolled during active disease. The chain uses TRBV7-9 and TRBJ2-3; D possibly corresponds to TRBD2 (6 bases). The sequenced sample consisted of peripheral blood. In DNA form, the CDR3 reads TGTGCCAGCAGCTTTAGCGGATCCACAGATACGCAGTATTTT. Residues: CASSFSGSTDTQYF.